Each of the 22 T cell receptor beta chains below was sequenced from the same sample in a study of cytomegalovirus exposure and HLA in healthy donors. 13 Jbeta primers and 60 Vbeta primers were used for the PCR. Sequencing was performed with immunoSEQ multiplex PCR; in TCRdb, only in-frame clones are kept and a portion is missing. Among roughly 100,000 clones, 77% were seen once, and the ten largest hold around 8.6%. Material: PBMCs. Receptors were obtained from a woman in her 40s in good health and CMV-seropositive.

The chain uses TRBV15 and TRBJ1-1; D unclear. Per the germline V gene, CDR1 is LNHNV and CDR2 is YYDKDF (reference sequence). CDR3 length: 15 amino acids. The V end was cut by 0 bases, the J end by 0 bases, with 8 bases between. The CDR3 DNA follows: TGTGCCACCAGCAGAGACGTATTCTTGAACACTGAAGCTTTCTTT. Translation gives CATSRDVFLNTEAFF.

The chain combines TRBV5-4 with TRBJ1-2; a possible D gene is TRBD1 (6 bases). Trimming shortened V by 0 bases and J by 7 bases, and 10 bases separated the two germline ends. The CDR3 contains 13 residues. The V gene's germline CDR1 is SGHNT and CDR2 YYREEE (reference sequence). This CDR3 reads CASSLAAGVGYTF. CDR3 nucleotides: TGTGCCAGCAGCTTGGCCGCAGGGGTTGGCTACACCTTC.

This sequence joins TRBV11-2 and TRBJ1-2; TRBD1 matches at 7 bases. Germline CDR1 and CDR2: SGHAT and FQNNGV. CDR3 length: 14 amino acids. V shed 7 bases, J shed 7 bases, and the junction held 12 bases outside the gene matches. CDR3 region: CASNPTPGQSGYTF. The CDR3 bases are TGTGCCAGCAACCCCACCCCGGGACAGTCTGGCTACACCTTC.

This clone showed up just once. CDR3 sequence (DNA): TGTGCCAGCAGCCAAAACAGGGGGGTTGATGAGCAGTTCTTC. It yields the protein CASSQNRGVDEQFF. The chain links TRBV7-9 to TRBJ2-1, with 8 bases aligning to TRBD1. Germline lookup yields CDR1 SEHNR and CDR2 FQNEAQ (reference sequence). Unmatched junction bases numbered 8, after V lost 5 bases and J lost 8 bases. The CDR3 is 14 residues long. Looking up the rest from reference TRBV7-9 and TRBJ2-1 gives the full variable domain: DTGVSQNPRHKITKRGQNVTFRCDPISEHNRLYWYRQTLGQGPEFLTYFQNEAQLEKSRLLSDRFSAERPKGSFSTLEIQRTEQGDSAMYLCASSQNRGVDEQFFGPGTRLTVL.

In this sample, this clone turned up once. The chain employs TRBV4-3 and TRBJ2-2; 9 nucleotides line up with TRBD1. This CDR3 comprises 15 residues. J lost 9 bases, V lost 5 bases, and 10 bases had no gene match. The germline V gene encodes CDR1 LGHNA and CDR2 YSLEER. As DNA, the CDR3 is TGCGCCAGCAGCGGAAGATCACAGGGGGCCCGGGAGCTGTTTTTT. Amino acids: CASSGRSQGARELFF.

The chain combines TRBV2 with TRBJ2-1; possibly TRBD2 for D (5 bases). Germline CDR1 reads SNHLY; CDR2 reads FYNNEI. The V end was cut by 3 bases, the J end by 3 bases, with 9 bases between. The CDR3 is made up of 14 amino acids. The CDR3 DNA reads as TGTGCCAGCAGTGAGAGGGAGATCTACAATGAGCAGTTCTTC. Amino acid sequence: CASSEREIYNEQFF. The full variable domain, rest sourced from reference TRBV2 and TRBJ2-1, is EPEVTQTPSHQVTQMGQEVILRCVPISNHLYFYWYRQILGQKVEFLVSFYNNEISEKSEIFDDQFSVERPDGSNFTLKIRSTKLEDSAMYFCASSEREIYNEQFFGPGTRLTVL.

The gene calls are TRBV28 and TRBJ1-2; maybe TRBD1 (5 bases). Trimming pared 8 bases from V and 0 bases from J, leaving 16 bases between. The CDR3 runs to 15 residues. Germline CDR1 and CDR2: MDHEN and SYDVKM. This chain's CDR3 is CASRYSPGANYGYTF. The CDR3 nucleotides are TGTGCCAGCCGATATTCCCCGGGGGCTAACTATGGCTACACCTTC.

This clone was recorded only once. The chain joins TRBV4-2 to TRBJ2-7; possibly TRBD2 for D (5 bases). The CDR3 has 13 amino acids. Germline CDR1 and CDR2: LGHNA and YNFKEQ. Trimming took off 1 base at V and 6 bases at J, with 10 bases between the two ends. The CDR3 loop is CASSQGTQREQYF. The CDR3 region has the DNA TGTGCCAGCAGCCAAGGGACTCAACGCGAGCAGTACTTC.

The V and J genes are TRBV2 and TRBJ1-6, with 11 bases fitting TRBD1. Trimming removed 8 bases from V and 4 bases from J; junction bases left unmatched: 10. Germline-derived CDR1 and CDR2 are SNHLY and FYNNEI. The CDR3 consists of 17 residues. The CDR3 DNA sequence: TGTGCCAGCCAAGAGATTGGACAGGGGGCATATAATTCACCCCTCCACTTT. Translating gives CASQEIGQGAYNSPLHF.

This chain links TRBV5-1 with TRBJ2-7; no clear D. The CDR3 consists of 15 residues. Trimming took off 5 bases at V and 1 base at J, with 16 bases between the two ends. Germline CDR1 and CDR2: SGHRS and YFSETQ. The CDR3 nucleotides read TGCGCCAGCAGTTACGACGGAACACTATCCTACGAGCAGTACTTC. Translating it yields CASSYDGTLSYEQYF.

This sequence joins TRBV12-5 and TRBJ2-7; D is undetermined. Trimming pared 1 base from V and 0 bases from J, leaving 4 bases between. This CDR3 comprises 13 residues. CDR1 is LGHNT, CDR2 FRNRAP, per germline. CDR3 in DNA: TGTGCTAGTGGTTTGGAGAGCTCCTACGAGCAGTACTTC. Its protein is CASGLESSYEQYF.

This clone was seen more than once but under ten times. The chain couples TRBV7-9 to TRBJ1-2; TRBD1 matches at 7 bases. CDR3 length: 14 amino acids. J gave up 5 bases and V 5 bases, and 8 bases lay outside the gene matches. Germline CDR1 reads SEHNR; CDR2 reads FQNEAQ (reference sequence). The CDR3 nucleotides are TGTGCCAGCAGCCGCGGACAGGAACTTTATGGCTACACCTTC. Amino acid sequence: CASSRGQELYGYTF.

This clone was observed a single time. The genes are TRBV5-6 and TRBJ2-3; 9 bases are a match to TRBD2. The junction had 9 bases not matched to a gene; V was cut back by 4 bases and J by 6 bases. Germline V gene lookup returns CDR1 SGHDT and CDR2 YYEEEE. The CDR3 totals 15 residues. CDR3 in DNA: TGTGCCAGCAGCGTGACTAGCGGTCCTTACGATACGCAGTATTTT. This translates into CASSVTSGPYDTQYF.

The CDR3 DNA is TGTGCCAGCAGCCGGGGACTAGCCTACGAGCAGTACTTC. It encodes CASSRGLAYEQYF. The genes are TRBV7-2 and TRBJ2-7; 8 bases align to TRBD2. The V gene's germline CDR1 is SGHTA and CDR2 FQGNSA. J gave up 2 bases and V 5 bases, and 2 bases lay outside the gene matches. The CDR3 is 13 amino acids.

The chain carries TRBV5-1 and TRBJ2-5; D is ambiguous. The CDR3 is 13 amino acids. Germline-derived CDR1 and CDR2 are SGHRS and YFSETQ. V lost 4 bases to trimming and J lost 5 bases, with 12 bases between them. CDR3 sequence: CASSLFLTETQYF. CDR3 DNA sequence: TGCGCCAGCAGCCTTTTCCTCACTGAGACCCAGTACTTC.

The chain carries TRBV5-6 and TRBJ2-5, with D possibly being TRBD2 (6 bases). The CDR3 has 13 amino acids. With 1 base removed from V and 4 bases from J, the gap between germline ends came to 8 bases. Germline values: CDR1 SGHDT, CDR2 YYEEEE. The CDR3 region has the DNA TGTGCCAGCAGCTTGCCTAGCGCAGAGACCCAGTACTTC. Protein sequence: CASSLPSAETQYF.

The CDR3 DNA reads TGCGCCAGCAGCTTACCAACTTTAGCGGGGCGAACAGATACGCAGTATTTT. Translated, it gives CASSLPTLAGRTDTQYF. The V gene is TRBV5-1, the J gene TRBJ2-3; 8 nucleotides line up with TRBD2. Germline CDR1 is SGHRS and CDR2 is YFSETQ. This CDR3 is built from 17 residues. V was pared by 2 bases and J by 3 bases, with 11 bases of the junction left unmatched. Full variable domain (outside the CDR3, taken from reference TRBV5-1 and TRBJ2-3): KAGVTQTPRYLIKTRGQQVTLSCSPISGHRSVSWYQQTPGQGLQFLFEYFSETQRNKGNFPGRFSGRQFSNSRSEMNVSTLELGDSALYLCASSLPTLAGRTDTQYFGPGTRLTVL.

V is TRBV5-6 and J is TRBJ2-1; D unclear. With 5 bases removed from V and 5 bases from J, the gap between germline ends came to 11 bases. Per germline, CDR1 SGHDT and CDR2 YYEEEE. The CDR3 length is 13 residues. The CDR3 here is CASSPFPNNEQFF. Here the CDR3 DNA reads TGTGCCAGCAGTCCGTTCCCTAACAATGAGCAGTTCTTC.

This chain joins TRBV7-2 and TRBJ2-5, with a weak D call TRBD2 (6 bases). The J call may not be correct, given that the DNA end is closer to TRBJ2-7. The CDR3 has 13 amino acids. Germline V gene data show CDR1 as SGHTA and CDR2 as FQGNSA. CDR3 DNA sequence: TGTGCCAGCGGGGGGACGCCCTTCTACGAGCAGTACTTC. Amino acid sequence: CASGGTPFYEQYF.

The CDR3: CATGGGVRERNEKLFF. CDR3 bases: TGTGCCACCGGTGGTGGTGTCAGGGAACGTAATGAAAAACTGTTTTTT. The rearrangement uses TRBV15 and TRBJ1-4; tentative D call: TRBD1 (5 bases). Germline V gene data show CDR1 as LNHNV and CDR2 as YYDKDF (reference sequence). CDR3 size: 16 residues. V gave up 8 bases and J gave up 4 bases, with 20 bases separating them.

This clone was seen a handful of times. The CDR3 bases are TGTGCCAGCAGCGCGACAGGGTCCAAGTACGAGCAGTACTTC. Translation: CASSATGSKYEQYF. The chain employs TRBV6-1 and TRBJ2-7; 7 positions match TRBD1. The junction had 9 bases not matched to a gene; V was cut back by 6 bases and J by 4 bases. This CDR3 region has 14 residues. Germline V gives CDR1 MNHNS, CDR2 SASEGT.

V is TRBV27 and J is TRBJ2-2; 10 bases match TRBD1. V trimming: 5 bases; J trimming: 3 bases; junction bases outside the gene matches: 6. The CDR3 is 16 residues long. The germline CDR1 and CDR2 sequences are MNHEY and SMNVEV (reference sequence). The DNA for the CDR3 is TGTGCCAGCAGTACGGACAGGGGGAGGGACACCGGGGAGCTGTTTTTT. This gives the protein CASSTDRGRDTGELFF.